This T cell receptor beta chain was recovered during a study of beta chain features in type 1 diabetes. Expressed TCRB transcripts were sequenced after all isolated RNA was converted to cDNA. The average output of naive, central memory and regulatory T cell samples was approximately 3.8 million reads. Repertoires were generated with immunoSEQ multiplex PCR, while TCRdb's copy carries only in-frame clones and drops some. The data show fewer than 650,000 clones, less than 20% seen once. This clone was picked up a small number of times. The trim removed 8 bases at V and 3 bases at J, leaving 4 bases unmatched. Per the germline V gene, CDR1 is SGHTA and CDR2 is FQGNSA. The CDR3 is 12 residues long. Each of the CD4+ naive, central memory, regulatory and stem cell-like memory populations was sorted via CD45RO/CCR7/CD25/CD127/CD95/CD27.

The chain is built from TRBV7-2 and TRBJ2-7, with 7 bases lining up with TRBD2. The material sequenced was naive CD4+ T cells from blood. This TCR was recovered from a man in his late teens or twenties in good health. CDR3 protein: CASHGGSYEQYF. Here the CDR3 DNA reads TGTGCCAGCCACGGCGGGAGCTACGAGCAGTACTTC.